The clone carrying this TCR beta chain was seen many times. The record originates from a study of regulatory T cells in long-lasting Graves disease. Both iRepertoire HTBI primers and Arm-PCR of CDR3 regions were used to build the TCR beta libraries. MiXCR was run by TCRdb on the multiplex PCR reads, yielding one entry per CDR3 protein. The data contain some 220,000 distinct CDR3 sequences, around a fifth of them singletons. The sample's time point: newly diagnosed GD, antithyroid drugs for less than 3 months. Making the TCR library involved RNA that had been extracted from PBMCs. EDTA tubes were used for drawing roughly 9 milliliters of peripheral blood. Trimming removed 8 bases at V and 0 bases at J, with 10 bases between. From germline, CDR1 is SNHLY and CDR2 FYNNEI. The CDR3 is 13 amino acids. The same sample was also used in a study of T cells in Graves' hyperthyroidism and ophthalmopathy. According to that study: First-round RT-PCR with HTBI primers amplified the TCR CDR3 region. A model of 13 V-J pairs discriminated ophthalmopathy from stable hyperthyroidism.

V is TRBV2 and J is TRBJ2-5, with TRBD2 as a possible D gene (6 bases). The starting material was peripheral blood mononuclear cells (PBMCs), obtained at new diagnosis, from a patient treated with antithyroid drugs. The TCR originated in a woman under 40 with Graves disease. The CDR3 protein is CASSRDYQETQYF. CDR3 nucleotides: TGTGCCAGCTCCAGGGACTACCAAGAGACCCAGTACTTC.